The next 17 T cell receptor beta chains were all read from a single sample in a study of T cell clonotyping in hematopoietic cell transplantation. Sequencing was performed with immunoSEQ multiplex PCR; in TCRdb, only in-frame clones are kept and a portion is missing. Of almost 20,000 clones in the sample, around four fifths were seen once. Sequencing was performed on peripheral blood mononuclear cells. These receptors originate from a man aged 55-75 years in good health. Some clones in this sample may be carry-over from other donors' samples.

The chain links TRBV2 to TRBJ2-1, with D possibly being TRBD2 (7 bases). There are 14 residues in the CDR3. Trimming stripped 8 bases from V and 6 bases from J, with 17 bases between. Per germline, CDR1 SNHLY and CDR2 FYNNEI. The CDR3 spells CASLSRGGGNEQFF. As DNA, the CDR3 is TGTGCCAGCCTAAGCCGAGGGGGGGGCAATGAGCAGTTCTTC. Combining the CDR3 with reference TRBV2 and TRBJ2-1 gives the whole variable domain EPEVTQTPSHQVTQMGQEVILRCVPISNHLYFYWYRQILGQKVEFLVSFYNNEISEKSEIFDDQFSVERPDGSNFTLKIRSTKLEDSAMYFCASLSRGGGNEQFFGPGTRLTVL.

The chain employs TRBV6-6 and TRBJ1-2, with a weak D call TRBD1 (6 bases). This CDR3 has 12 residues. Germline values: CDR1 MNHNY, CDR2 SVGAGI (reference sequence). The V end lost 9 bases, the J end lost 2 bases, and 10 bases lay between the germline ends. CDR3 loop: CASSDRNYGYTF. CDR3 in DNA: TGTGCCAGTAGTGACAGGAACTATGGCTACACCTTC.

This clone turned up a few times. The gene calls are TRBV5-4 and TRBJ2-5; tentative D call: TRBD1 (6 bases). Trimming shortened V by 1 base and J by 5 bases, and 12 bases separated the two germline ends. The CDR3 consists of 14 residues. From germline, CDR1 is SGHNT and CDR2 YYREEE (reference sequence). The CDR3 reads CASSLLGGLETQYF. The CDR3 DNA sequence: TGTGCCAGCAGCTTGTTAGGGGGTCTGGAGACCCAGTACTTC.

This clone is medium-sized in the sample. J is TRBJ2-7 and V is TRBV7-6, with unresolved D. CDR3 length: 12 residues. V lost 4 bases, J lost 2 bases, and 6 bases lay in between. CDR1 SGHVS and CDR2 FNYEAQ come from the germline V gene. The CDR3 bases are TGTGCCAGCAGCTCAGGACCCTACGAGCAGTACTTC. Residues: CASSSGPYEQYF.

V gene TRBV2 combines with J gene TRBJ1-3; 8 bases are a match to TRBD1. CDR3 length: 15 residues. V trimming: 6 bases; J trimming: 7 bases; junction bases outside the gene matches: 11. Germline V gene sequence: CDR1 SNHLY, CDR2 FYNNEI. CDR3 DNA: TGTGCCAGCAGCCCGGGGACAGGACCTGTGAACACCATATATTTT. Translating it yields CASSPGTGPVNTIYF. Using reference TRBV2 and TRBJ1-3 for the parts outside the CDR3, the full variable domain is EPEVTQTPSHQVTQMGQEVILRCVPISNHLYFYWYRQILGQKVEFLVSFYNNEISEKSEIFDDQFSVERPDGSNFTLKIRSTKLEDSAMYFCASSPGTGPVNTIYFGEGSWLTVV.

This chain links TRBV7-2 with TRBJ1-1, with a weak D call TRBD1 (6 bases). Germline loops: CDR1 SGHTA, CDR2 FQGNSA. This CDR3 has 12 residues. The V gene lost 2 bases and the J gene lost 9 bases, with 10 bases spanning the gap. CDR3 coding DNA: TGTGCCAGCAGCTTACAGGGGTTTCAAGCTTTCTTT. Translated: CASSLQGFQAFF. The variable domain in full, completed from reference TRBV7-2 and TRBJ1-1, reads GAGVSQSPSNKVTEKGKDVELRCDPISGHTALYWYRQSLGQGLEFLIYFQGNSAPDKSGLPSDRFSAERTGGSVSTLTIQRTQQEDSAVYLCASSLQGFQAFFGQGTRLTVV.

This clone occurred a few times. The chain uses TRBV30 and TRBJ2-2; 7 bases agree with TRBD1. The CDR3 length is 16 residues. Germline loops: CDR1 GTSNPN, CDR2 SVGIG (reference sequence). Trimming at V came to 1 base and at J to 3 bases, leaving 8 bases not matched to a gene. The CDR3 here is CAWSAPHRGDTGELFF. CDR3 bases: TGTGCCTGGAGTGCCCCTCACAGGGGCGACACCGGGGAGCTGTTTTTT.

The rearrangement uses TRBV10-3 and TRBJ2-1; 9 bases line up with TRBD2. This CDR3 is built from 20 residues. V trimming: 4 bases; J trimming: 0 bases; junction bases outside the gene matches: 16. Germline assignment: CDR1 ENHRY and CDR2 SYGVKD. This chain's CDR3 is CAISGHLSGGLSSSYNEQFF. DNA of the CDR3: TGTGCCATCAGTGGGCATCTTAGCGGGGGCCTATCGAGCTCCTACAATGAGCAGTTCTTC.

The chain recombines TRBV19 with TRBJ1-4; 7 bases align to TRBD1. Germline lookup yields CDR1 LNHDA and CDR2 SQIVND (reference sequence). The CDR3 consists of 14 residues. V lost 3 bases to trimming and J lost 8 bases; unmatched junction nucleotides: 6. The CDR3 region is CASSMLRTGEKLFF. The CDR3 DNA reads as TGTGCCAGTAGTATGCTCCGGACAGGAGAAAAACTGTTTTTT.

The V and J genes are TRBV4-3 and TRBJ2-7; D unclear. Germline CDR1 and CDR2: LGHNA and YSLEER. V lost 1 base to trimming and J lost 0 bases, with 7 bases between them. The CDR3 contains 14 residues. The chain's CDR3 is CASSQVFSSYEQYF. The CDR3 bases are TGCGCCAGCAGCCAAGTTTTTAGCTCCTACGAGCAGTACTTC.

This clone was detected once. The gene calls are TRBV5-4 and TRBJ2-4, with 8 bases aligning to TRBD2. J lost 6 bases, V lost 4 bases, and 6 bases had no gene match. CDR3 length equals 14 residues. Germline CDR1 and CDR2: SGHNT and YYREEE (reference sequence). The CDR3 sequence is CASSLTSDSNIQYF. The CDR3 DNA is TGTGCCAGCAGCCTGACTAGCGATTCAAACATTCAGTACTTC.

The rearrangement links TRBV30 to TRBJ1-4, with 9 bases that match TRBD1. The CDR3 runs to 12 residues. J was trimmed by 5 bases and V by 5 bases; bases with no gene match: 0. The germline CDR1 and CDR2 sequences are GTSNPN and SVGIG (reference sequence). The CDR3 here is CAWGQGNEKLFF. CDR3 DNA sequence: TGTGCCTGGGGACAGGGGAATGAAAAACTGTTTTTT.

In this sample, this clone turned up a few times. A junction boundary mismatches the germline segment, possibly from a read error. This sequence joins TRBV11-2 and TRBJ1-1; D is ambiguous. Germline V gene sequence: CDR1 SGHAT, CDR2 FQNNGV. This CDR3 has 9 amino acids. The CDR3 region is CASSLDNLF. The CDR3 DNA reads as TGTGCCAGCAGCTTAGATAATCTTTTT.

The chain carries TRBV30 and TRBJ1-2; D unresolved. CDR1 GTSNPN and CDR2 SVGIG come from the germline V gene (reference sequence). The CDR3 runs 12 residues. Trimming stripped 0 bases from V and 5 bases from J, with 7 bases between. The CDR3 reads CAWSVQRYGYTF. CDR3 coding DNA: TGTGCCTGGAGTGTACAAAGATATGGCTACACCTTC.

The DNA of the CDR3 is TGCGCCAGCAGCGAGGGGGCTCCGAACACTGAAGCTTTCTTT. Translation: CASSEGAPNTEAFF. V and J are TRBV5-1 and TRBJ1-1; TRBD1 matches at 7 bases. Germline CDR1 is SGHRS and CDR2 is YFSETQ. J lost 1 base, V lost 4 bases, and 4 bases had no gene match. The CDR3 contains 14 residues.

The CDR3 DNA reads as TGCGCCAGCAGGGCCGGGCCCATGAACACTGAAGCTTTCTTT. It codes for CASRAGPMNTEAFF. The V and J genes are TRBV5-1 and TRBJ1-1; D unresolved. Germline V gene lookup returns CDR1 SGHRS and CDR2 YFSETQ. The V end lost 5 bases, the J end lost 0 bases, and 11 bases lay between the germline ends. The CDR3 consists of 14 residues. The entire variable domain, with the rest obtained from reference TRBV5-1 and TRBJ1-1, is as follows: KAGVTQTPRYLIKTRGQQVTLSCSPISGHRSVSWYQQTPGQGLQFLFEYFSETQRNKGNFPGRFSGRQFSNSRSEMNVSTLELGDSALYLCASRAGPMNTEAFFGQGTRLTVV.

Here the CDR3 reads CAWAVLAAVGNEQFF. CDR3 bases: TGTGCCTGGGCGGTACTAGCGGCGGTGGGCAATGAGCAGTTCTTC. The chain carries TRBV30 and TRBJ2-1; 8 bases fit TRBD2. CDR1 is GTSNPN, CDR2 SVGIG, per germline (reference sequence). V shed 5 bases and J 6 bases; nucleotides not matched to a gene: 12. The CDR3 is 15 amino acids. Full variable domain (outside the CDR3, taken from reference TRBV30 and TRBJ2-1): SQTIHQWPATLVQPVGSPLSLECTVEGTSNPNLYWYRQAAGRGLQLLFYSVGIGQISSEVPQNLSASRPQDRQFILSSKKLLLSDSGFYLCAWAVLAAVGNEQFFGPGTRLTVL.